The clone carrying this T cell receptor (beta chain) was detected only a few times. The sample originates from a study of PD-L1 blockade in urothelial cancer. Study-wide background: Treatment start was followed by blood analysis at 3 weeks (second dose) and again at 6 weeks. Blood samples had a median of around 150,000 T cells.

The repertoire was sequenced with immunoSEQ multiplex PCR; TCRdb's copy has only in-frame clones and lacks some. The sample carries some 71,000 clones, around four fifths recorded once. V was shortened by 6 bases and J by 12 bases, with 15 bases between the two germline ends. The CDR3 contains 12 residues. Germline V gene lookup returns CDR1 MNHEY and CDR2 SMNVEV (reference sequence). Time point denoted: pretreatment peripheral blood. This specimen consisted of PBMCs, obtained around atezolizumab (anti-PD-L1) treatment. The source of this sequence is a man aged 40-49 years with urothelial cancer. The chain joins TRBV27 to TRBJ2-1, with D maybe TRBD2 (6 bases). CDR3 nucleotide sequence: TGTGCCAGCAGCCGTGGACCGGAGGGGCAGTTCTTC. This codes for CASSRGPEGQFF.